This T cell receptor (beta chain) appears in the sequencing data of a study of technical replicates of blood from a handful of donors. CDR1 SGHTA and CDR2 FQGTGA come from the germline V gene. This CDR3 has 15 residues. V lost 5 bases and J 3 bases, leaving 13 bases between the germline ends. Generated by immunoSEQ multiplex PCR, the TCRdb table keeps only in-frame clones and is missing some. The sample shows roughly 76,000 clones, 80% to 95% of them seen only once. This chain joins TRBV7-3 and TRBJ2-2; perhaps TRBD1 as D (6 bases). This TCR derives from a human donor in good health. Some clones in this sample may be carry-over from other donors' samples. Input material: T cells isolated from PBMCs. For the CDR3, the DNA is TGTGCCAGCAGCCAGTCTGGACAGTACACCGGGGAGCTGTTTTTT. As protein: CASSQSGQYTGELFF.